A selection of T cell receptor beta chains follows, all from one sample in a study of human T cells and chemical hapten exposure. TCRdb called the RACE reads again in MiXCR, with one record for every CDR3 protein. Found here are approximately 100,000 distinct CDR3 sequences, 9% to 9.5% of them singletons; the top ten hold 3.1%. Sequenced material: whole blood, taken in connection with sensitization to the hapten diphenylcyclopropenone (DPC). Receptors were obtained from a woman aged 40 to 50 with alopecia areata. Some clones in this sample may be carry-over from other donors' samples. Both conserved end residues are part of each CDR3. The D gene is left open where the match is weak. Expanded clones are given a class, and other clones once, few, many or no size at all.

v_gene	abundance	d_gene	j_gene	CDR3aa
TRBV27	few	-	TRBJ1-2	CASSLRGREGYTF
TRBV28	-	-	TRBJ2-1	CASSLAVQGTYNEQFF
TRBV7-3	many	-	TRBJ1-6	CASSLDRRSPLHF
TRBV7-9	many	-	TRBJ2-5	CASSSPPVEAQYF
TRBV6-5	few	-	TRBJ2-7	CASRTGTSKSYEQYF
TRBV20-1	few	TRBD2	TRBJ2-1	CSAPPTSGGYNEQFF
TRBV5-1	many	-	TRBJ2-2	CASSYPPSLELFF
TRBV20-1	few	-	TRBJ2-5	CSGSLSGETQYF
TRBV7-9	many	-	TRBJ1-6	CASSLGMNSPLHF
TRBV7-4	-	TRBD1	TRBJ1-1	CASSRQGVGEGTEAFF
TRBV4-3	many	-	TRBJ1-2	CASSQEIRVGYTF
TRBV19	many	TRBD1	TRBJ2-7	CASSIRQGPSPYEQYF
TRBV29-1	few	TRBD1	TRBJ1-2	CSVEATGGGYTF
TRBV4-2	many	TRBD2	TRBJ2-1	CASSLSQRGYNEQFF
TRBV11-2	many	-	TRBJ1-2	CASSLEGASSYTF
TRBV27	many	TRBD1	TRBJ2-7	CASSPAGGAYGEQYF
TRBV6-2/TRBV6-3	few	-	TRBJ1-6	CASSYQGRRSPLHF
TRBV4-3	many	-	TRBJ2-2	CASSQEVNGARELFF
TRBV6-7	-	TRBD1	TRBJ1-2	CASSYKGQSGYGYTF
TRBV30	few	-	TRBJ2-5	CAWSVLLETQYF
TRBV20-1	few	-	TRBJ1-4	CSARSPDRKEKLFF
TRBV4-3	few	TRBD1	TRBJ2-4	CASSQLTGVAKNIQYF
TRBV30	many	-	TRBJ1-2	CAHDRNYGYTF
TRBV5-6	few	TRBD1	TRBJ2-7	CASSLFGQGGSYEQYF
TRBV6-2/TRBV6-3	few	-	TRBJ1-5	CASSYRPSGNQPQHF
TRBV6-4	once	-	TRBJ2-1	CARPRRGCYNEQFF
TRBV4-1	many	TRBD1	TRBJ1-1	CASSQKQGAESPEAFF
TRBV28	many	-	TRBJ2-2	CASSLIGGFLNTGELFF
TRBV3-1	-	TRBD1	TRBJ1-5	CASSLQGADQPQHF